This entry lists 18 T cell receptor beta chains sequenced from one sample in a study of cytomegalovirus exposure and HLA in healthy donors. PCR employed 60 Vbeta and 13 Jbeta primers. Clones were sequenced by immunoSEQ multiplex PCR, and TCRdb holds only the in-frame ones, with some missing. This sample has approximately 120,000 clones, with 60% to 80% found just once. Input material: PBMCs. The origin of the receptors is a woman aged 45-65 years in good health and CMV-seronegative.

The gene calls are TRBV19 and TRBJ1-2, with 7 bases aligning to TRBD1. CDR3 length: 15 residues. V lost 0 bases, J lost 5 bases, and 6 bases stayed unmatched. Per the germline V gene, CDR1 is LNHDA and CDR2 is SQIVND (reference sequence). The CDR3 here is CASSIDAGTVYGYTF. DNA for the CDR3: TGTGCCAGTAGTATAGACGCGGGGACAGTATATGGCTACACCTTC.

The chain joins TRBV5-1 to TRBJ2-1; 14 bases line up with TRBD2. The germline gives CDR1 SGHRS, CDR2 YFSETQ. The ends lost 0 bases at V and 5 bases at J; junction bases unmatched: 4. The CDR3 runs to 17 residues. The CDR3 DNA reads TGCGCCAGCAGCTTGGGGGGGACTAGCGGGAGCCACAATGAGCAGTTCTTC. Its translation is CASSLGGTSGSHNEQFF.

The chain couples TRBV9 to TRBJ1-2; 8 bases fit TRBD1. Germline V lookup: CDR1 SGDLS, CDR2 YYNGEE. V was clipped by 4 bases and J by 6 bases; unmatched bases: 5. The CDR3 runs to 13 residues. The CDR3 DNA sequence: TGTGCCAGCAGCTCGGGACAGGTCGATGGCTACACCTTC. This gives the protein CASSSGQVDGYTF.

This chain uses TRBV5-5 with TRBJ2-7, with 8 bases fitting TRBD1. Germline V gene data show CDR1 as SGHKS and CDR2 as YYEKEE (reference sequence). This CDR3 region has 14 residues. V trimming: 4 bases; J trimming: 7 bases; junction bases outside the gene matches: 10. The CDR3 DNA reads TGTGCCAGCAGCCCTGGTCCAGGGGGCTATGAGCAGTACTTC. Protein product: CASSPGPGGYEQYF. Together with reference TRBV5-5 and TRBJ2-7, the CDR3 gives the full variable domain: DAGVTQSPTHLIKTRGQQVTLRCSPISGHKSVSWYQQVLGQGPQFIFQYYEKEERGRGNFPDRFSARQFPNYSSELNVNALLLGDSALYLCASSPGPGGYEQYFGPGTRLTVT.

The chain combines TRBV7-9 with TRBJ2-3; no clear D. Looked up from germline, CDR1 is SEHNR and CDR2 is FQNEAQ (reference sequence). With 8 bases removed from V and 4 bases from J, the gap between germline ends came to 13 bases. The CDR3 contains 13 residues. The CDR3, as DNA: TGTGCCAGCCCAACCCTTGAGTCAGATACGCAGTATTTT. Its protein is CASPTLESDTQYF.

The chain joins TRBV6-4 to TRBJ2-3; D may be TRBD1 (8 bases). This CDR3 spans 15 amino acids. The germline V gene encodes CDR1 MRHNA and CDR2 SNTAGT. V shed 5 bases and J shed 4 bases, with 16 bases lying between them. This chain's CDR3 is CASSTDRGGPDTQYF. As DNA, the CDR3 is TGTGCCAGCAGTACCGACAGGGGAGGGCCAGATACGCAGTATTTT.

CDR3 sequence: CASITDRVSNQPQHF. CDR3 DNA: TGTGCCAGCATCACGGACAGGGTTAGCAATCAGCCCCAGCATTTT. The chain joins TRBV6-6 to TRBJ1-5; 8 bases line up with TRBD1. The germline V gene has CDR1 MNHNY and CDR2 SVGAGI (reference sequence). The V and J ends lost 7 bases and 0 bases, in that order; junction bases with no gene match: 5. The CDR3 is 15 residues long.

This clone has more than one count but fewer than ten. The chain employs TRBV14 and TRBJ2-5; 7 bases are shared with TRBD2. V lost 0 bases and J lost 5; bases outside the gene matches: 9. This CDR3 is 16 amino acids long. Germline CDR1 SGHDN, CDR2 FVKESK. The CDR3 loop reads CASSQDGGGVFETQYF. The CDR3, as DNA: TGTGCCAGCAGCCAAGATGGGGGAGGGGTGTTCGAGACCCAGTACTTC.

The chain couples TRBV19 to TRBJ2-5; 7 bases map to TRBD2. V shed 4 bases and J 1 base; nucleotides not matched to a gene: 0. From germline, CDR1 is LNHDA and CDR2 SQIVND (reference sequence). CDR3 length: 13 residues. The CDR3 nucleotides are TGTGCCAGTAGTAGGGGGGGCCAAGAGACCCAGTACTTC. Translation: CASSRGGQETQYF.

The rearrangement uses TRBV4-3 and TRBJ2-3; possibly TRBD2 for D (5 bases). This CDR3 is 17 amino acids long. Trimming removed 0 bases at V and 5 bases at J, with 18 bases between. The germline V gene encodes CDR1 LGHNA and CDR2 YSLEER. CDR3 in amino acids: CASSQEPTGSFIDTQYF. CDR3 nucleotide sequence: TGCGCCAGCAGCCAAGAGCCAACGGGATCATTCATAGATACGCAGTATTTT.

This clone occurred a few times. The chain uses TRBV4-1 and TRBJ1-2, with 8 bases that match TRBD1. The CDR3 is made up of 15 amino acids. CDR1 is MGHRA, CDR2 YSYEKL, per germline. V lost 1 base and J lost 4; bases outside the gene matches: 5. CDR3 region: CASSQGGTGVYGYTF. The CDR3 bases are TGCGCCAGCAGCCAAGGGGGGACAGGAGTCTATGGCTACACCTTC.

A single count supports this clone. The rearrangement joins TRBV4-1 to TRBJ2-7, with 9 bases lining up with TRBD1. The CDR3 has 16 amino acids. Per the germline V gene, CDR1 is MGHRA and CDR2 is YSYEKL. The J segment lost 1 base and the V segment lost 1 base, leaving 5 bases of the junction unmatched. The CDR3 is CASSQVPGTGSYEQYF. As DNA, the CDR3 is TGCGCCAGCAGCCAAGTCCCCGGGACAGGGTCCTACGAGCAGTACTTC.

CDR3 in amino acids: CASGTGILRHEKLFF. In DNA, the CDR3 is TGTGCCAGCGGGACAGGCATTCTTCGGCATGAAAAACTGTTTTTT. The chain joins TRBV6-6 to TRBJ1-4; 8 bases are a match to TRBD1. This CDR3 spans 15 amino acids. Trimming at V came to 8 bases and at J to 6 bases, leaving 11 bases not matched to a gene. From germline, CDR1 is MNHNY and CDR2 SVGAGI (reference sequence).

The chain couples TRBV13 to TRBJ2-7; 8 bases line up with TRBD2. V shed 5 bases, J shed 5 bases, and the junction held 8 bases outside the gene matches. CDR3 size: 14 residues. Germline loops: CDR1 PRHDT, CDR2 FYEKMQ (reference sequence). CDR3 DNA sequence: TGTGCCAGCAGCGGGGGACTAGTGGCGGACGAGCAGTACTTC. Its translation: CASSGGLVADEQYF.

The V gene is TRBV27, the J gene TRBJ1-6; 7 bases line up with TRBD1. With V trimmed by 5 bases and J by 7 bases, 5 bases remained unmatched. This CDR3 region has 14 residues. Germline CDR1 MNHEY, CDR2 SMNVEV (reference sequence). CDR3 residues: CASSPQGYNSPLHF. CDR3 bases: TGTGCCAGCAGTCCACAGGGGTACAATTCACCCCTCCACTTT.

V usage is TRBV19 and J usage is TRBJ2-1, with D perhaps matching TRBD2 (6 bases). CDR3 length: 14 residues. Germline V CDR1 and CDR2: LNHDA, SQIVND (reference sequence). V shed 3 bases and J shed 8 bases, with 14 bases lying between them. For the CDR3, the DNA is TGTGCCAGTAGTATGGGGAGGAATAACCATGAGCAGTTCTTC. The encoded protein is CASSMGRNNHEQFF. Supplemented by reference TRBV19 and TRBJ2-1, the full variable domain reads DGGITQSPKYLFRKEGQNVTLSCEQNLNHDAMYWYRQDPGQGLRLIYYSQIVNDFQKGDIAEGYSVSREKKESFPLTVTSAQKNPTAFYLCASSMGRNNHEQFFGPGTRLTVL.

The V and J genes are TRBV4-1 and TRBJ2-7, with TRBD1 as a possible D gene (6 bases). The CDR3 is made up of 15 amino acids. Between the trimmed V and J ends, which lost 3 bases and 0 bases, there was a span of 12 bases. CDR1 is MGHRA and CDR2 is YSYEKL in the germline V gene. CDR3 nucleotides: TGCGCCAGCAGCCAGGCGGACAGCACCTCCTACGAGCAGTACTTC. The encoded protein is CASSQADSTSYEQYF.

This clone was found once. This chain links TRBV30 with TRBJ2-3; TRBD2 agrees at 11 bases. CDR1 is GTSNPN, CDR2 SVGIG, per germline (reference sequence). V dropped 7 bases and J dropped 1; count of bases not matched to a gene: 4. This CDR3 has 14 amino acids. CDR3 region: CAYATSGGTDTQYF. The DNA for the CDR3 is TGTGCCTATGCGACTAGCGGGGGCACAGATACGCAGTATTTT.